A single sample gave rise to the 13 T cell receptor beta chains below, sequenced in a study of shared clonotypes between healthy human individuals. The protocol was immunoSEQ multiplex PCR, while the TCRdb copy is restricted to in-frame clones and leaves out a portion. The sample records over 2,000,000 clones, 90% to 95% being singletons. It was CD45RO-negative cells, positively selected for CCR7, that made up naive CD8 cells, with terminally differentiated effector memory CD45RA+ cells excluded. Sequencing used naive CD8+ T cells from PBMCs. The receptors come from a man in his late teens or twenties in good health. Some clones in this sample may be carry-over from other donors' samples.

The chain is built from TRBV6-1 and TRBJ2-5; TRBD1 might be the D (6 bases). This CDR3 region has 15 residues. Germline assignment: CDR1 MNHNS and CDR2 SASEGT. Trimming took off 3 bases at V and 1 base at J, with 12 bases between the two ends. The CDR3 protein is CASSDLRQVQETQYF. The CDR3 DNA reads TGTGCCAGCAGTGACCTTCGACAGGTCCAAGAGACCCAGTACTTC.

The chain carries TRBV27 and TRBJ2-7; no clear D gene. The germline V gene has CDR1 MNHEY and CDR2 SMNVEV (reference sequence). This CDR3 contains 12 residues. V dropped 6 bases and J dropped 5 bases, with 11 bases sitting between them. CDR3 in amino acids: CASRRGIDEQYF. The CDR3 nucleotides read TGTGCCAGCAGGCGAGGTATCGACGAGCAGTACTTC.

The chain combines TRBV5-1 with TRBJ2-2; D is possibly TRBD1 or TRBD2 (5 bases each). Germline assignment: CDR1 SGHRS and CDR2 YFSETQ. The ends were cut back, 4 bases at V and 3 bases at J, with 16 bases in the middle. This CDR3 has 16 amino acids. This chain's CDR3 is CASSQIPGADTGELFF. CDR3 nucleotide sequence: TGCGCCAGCAGCCAAATCCCCGGGGCCGACACCGGGGAGCTGTTTTTT.

The rearrangement links TRBV7-9 to TRBJ1-2, with no clear D. The germline V and J ends were trimmed by 5 bases and 4 bases, with 14 bases remaining between them. CDR1 and CDR2 (germline): SEHNR, FQNEAQ (reference sequence). There are 14 residues in the CDR3. For the CDR3, the DNA is TGTGCCAGCAGCCCCCCCCGGGAGGGCTATGGCTACACCTTC. Protein: CASSPPREGYGYTF.

Of note for this clone: Distinct nucleotide sequences in the sample also encode this CDR3. CDR3 sequence (DNA): TGTGCCAGCAGCTTGCGGGGTACCTACGAGCAGTACTTC. Translating it yields CASSLRGTYEQYF. The chain is built from TRBV7-8 and TRBJ2-7; maybe TRBD2 (6 bases). This CDR3 comprises 13 residues. CDR1 and CDR2 from the germline V gene are SGHVS and FQNEAQ. Deletions cut 3 bases from V and 2 bases from J, with 8 bases between.

This chain links TRBV4-1 with TRBJ1-1, with TRBD1 matching over 8 bases. The V gene end was trimmed by 4 bases and the J gene end by 3 bases; junction bases not matched to a gene: 19. CDR1 is MGHRA and CDR2 is YSYEKL in the germline V gene. The CDR3 is 19 amino acids. Here the CDR3 reads CASSPYPGTGLGGHTEAFF. The CDR3 bases are TGCGCCAGCAGCCCCTACCCCGGGACAGGCCTCGGTGGGCACACTGAAGCTTTCTTT.

The V and J genes are TRBV11-2 and TRBJ2-1, with D perhaps TRBD2 (5 bases). The CDR3 contains 17 residues. Germline-derived CDR1 and CDR2 are SGHAT and FQNNGV. Trimming took off 1 base at V and 6 bases at J, with 19 bases between the two ends. CDR3 nucleotides: TGTGCCAGCAGCTTAGGGTACCGGTCGGGGAGTACCAATGAGCAGTTCTTC. It specifies CASSLGYRSGSTNEQFF.

Here the CDR3 reads CASSIGTAYSGNTIYF. CDR3 nucleotides: TGTGCCAGCAGCATCGGGACGGCCTACTCTGGAAACACCATATATTTT. V is TRBV11-3 and J is TRBJ1-3; tentatively, D is TRBD1 (5 bases). Germline V CDR1 and CDR2: SGHNT, YENEEA. Trimming left V 5 bases short and J 0 bases short, with 14 bases between. The length of the CDR3 is 16 residues.

V and J are TRBV11-2 and TRBJ2-1; D is possibly TRBD2 (6 bases). Trimming cost V 1 base and J 3 bases, with 10 bases left between them. The CDR3 has 15 residues. From germline, CDR1 is SGHAT and CDR2 FQNNGV. CDR3 sequence reads: CASSLAGLSYNEQFF. The CDR3 coding sequence is TGTGCCAGCAGCTTAGCGGGACTGAGCTACAATGAGCAGTTCTTC.

The gene calls are TRBV6-1 and TRBJ2-5; no reliable D call. The V end was cut by 0 bases, the J end by 5 bases, with 7 bases between. The germline CDR1 and CDR2 sequences are MNHNS and SASEGT. This CDR3 has 13 amino acids. The CDR3 protein is CASSEAIGETQYF. For the CDR3, the DNA is TGTGCCAGCAGTGAAGCGATTGGGGAGACCCAGTACTTC.

The gene calls are TRBV5-5 and TRBJ2-7; 8 positions match TRBD2. Per the germline V gene, CDR1 is SGHKS and CDR2 is YYEKEE (reference sequence). The junction had 6 bases not matched to a gene; V was cut back by 0 bases and J by 4 bases. This CDR3 comprises 15 residues. The CDR3 region has the DNA TGTGCCAGCAGCTTGGCGAGCGGGAGTGGTTACGAGCAGTACTTC. This gives the protein CASSLASGSGYEQYF. Using reference TRBV5-5 and TRBJ2-7 for the parts outside the CDR3, the full variable domain is DAGVTQSPTHLIKTRGQQVTLRCSPISGHKSVSWYQQVLGQGPQFIFQYYEKEERGRGNFPDRFSARQFPNYSSELNVNALLLGDSALYLCASSLASGSGYEQYFGPGTRLTVT.

V gene TRBV27 combines with J gene TRBJ2-7; 8 bases fit TRBD1. J gave up 5 bases and V 5 bases, and 8 bases lay outside the gene matches. In germline, CDR1 is MNHEY, CDR2 SMNVEV (reference sequence). The CDR3 loop spans 14 amino acids. CDR3 nucleotides: TGTGCCAGCAGTGGAAGGACAGGGTTCCACGAGCAGTACTTC. Translated, it gives CASSGRTGFHEQYF.

This chain uses TRBV5-8 with TRBJ2-1; D gene uncertain. The V and J ends lost 0 bases and 3 bases respectively, with 7 bases between them. The CDR3 covers 14 residues. The germline V gene has CDR1 SGHTS and CDR2 YDEGEE. Here the CDR3 DNA reads TGTGCCAGCAGCTTGGGGGTAGTCTACAATGAGCAGTTCTTC. Its translation: CASSLGVVYNEQFF. Full variable domain (missing parts from reference TRBV5-8 and TRBJ2-1): EAGVTQSPTHLIKTRGQQATLRCSPISGHTSVYWYQQALGLGLQFLLWYDEGEERNRGNFPPRFSGRQFPNYSSELNVNALELEDSALYLCASSLGVVYNEQFFGPGTRLTVL.